This T cell receptor beta chain was identified in a study of shared clonotypes between healthy human individuals. The ends lost 4 bases at V and 3 bases at J; junction bases unmatched: 6. This CDR3 region has 15 residues. Germline CDR1 and CDR2: MDHEN and SYDVKM. TCRdb keeps only in-frame clones here, not all; method: immunoSEQ multiplex PCR. The sample has hundreds of thousands of clones, around 96% seen once. Terminally differentiated effector memory CD45RA+ cells were left out of the naive CD8 fraction, which was CD45RO-negative and positively selected for CCR7. This clone was detected once. The chain employs TRBV28 and TRBJ1-2; TRBD1 matches 9 bases. Sequencing used naive CD8+ T cells sorted from blood. This receptor was taken from a woman in her thirties in good health. This CDR3 is CASSSGQGRDYGYTF. The CDR3 nucleotides are TGTGCCAGCAGTTCCGGACAGGGGCGAGACTATGGCTACACCTTC.